This TCR beta chain was retrieved from a study of cytomegalovirus exposure and HLA in healthy donors. Whole-study findings and limits: Versus the approximately 700-donor mean, an Asian-associated ancestry cluster reportedly showed fewer N-insertions in a later analysis.

V was trimmed by 5 bases and J by 4 bases, leaving 11 bases between them. Germline V gene sequence: CDR1 SNHLY, CDR2 FYNNEI. The CDR3 is made up of 13 amino acids. Samples came from healthy bone marrow donors. This clone was recorded a few times. Its specificity is not known. The PCR employed 60 Vbeta primers together with 13 Jbeta primers. Assay used: immunoSEQ multiplex PCR; TCRdb lists only in-frame clones, some missing. Of roughly 92,000 clones in the sample, 80% were seen once. The V and J genes are TRBV2 and TRBJ1-2, with TRBD1 as a possible D gene (6 bases). Sequenced: PBMCs. The TCR comes from a man aged 50 or older in good health and CMV-seropositive. CDR3 DNA: TGTGCCAGCAGTTTGGACAGATCCTATGGCTACACCTTC. It translates to CASSLDRSYGYTF.